Below, one TCR beta chain is given with its context. This clonotype was observed many times. What antigen it recognizes has not been identified. Per-base quality was not reported, and no clone a single base away is much larger than it. The TCR beta CDR3 regions were amplified from RNA transcripts. For the first round of RT-PCR on the TCR CDR3, the HTBI primer set was used together with the Qiagen OneStep RT-PCR kit. Libraries were constructed in a second round of multiplex PCR, after which size selection and purification were performed. Paired-end sequencing of the libraries was performed with 100 bp reads on an Illumina HiSeq2000. In the paper's pipeline: SOAPnuke was used to process the raw data, with reads discarded if the reads contained adapters or uncalled bases, had a mean Phred below 15, or lacked an exact constant-primer or identifier match. High-quality paired reads were merged with COPE v1.2.5, and unique nucleotide sequences were defined as clonotypes. MiTCR v1.1 was used to align the clonotypes against IMGT TRBV, TRBD and TRBJ reference segments. The analysis included only V-J combinations with a frequency above 0.0001, which together covered 99% to 99.2% of the repertoires. A TCS score was defined as the ratio between F50 (clonal expansion) and ExV (chaos), using BLOSUM62-based TCRdist between CDR3 peptides within each V-J. Welch's t-statistics and random forest reduced roughly 500 V-J features to 10 to 15, which were used in a naive Bayes classifier (R e1071). The similarity between thyroid and blood repertoires was quantified using the Morisita-Horn index. In TCRdb, the public reads were trimmed at Q25 with fastp and aligned with MiXCR, with productive beta chains retained. Each entry merges the rows of one CDR3 protein and shows their most common DNA and genes. It is TCRdb's table, rather than the study itself, that gives the V and J calls and clone size. Counted in this sample were about 840,000 distinct CDR3 sequences; roughly 40% of them appeared once. Of the sample, more than 7% falls within the top ten clones.

Stable Graves' hyperthyroidism was defined as no progression to ophthalmopathy during 18 months of follow-up. The hyperthyroidism patients were between 18 and 65 years old and newly diagnosed, with a disease duration of less than 2 months. The study excluded patients with uncontrolled infections, other autoimmune diseases, pregnancy or lactation. Diagnoses were based on clinical symptoms, serum thyroxine and TRAb, thyroid ultrasound and orbital computed tomography. PBMCs were isolated from about 9.2 ml of fresh peripheral blood by Ficoll-Paque density gradient centrifugation. Total RNA was extracted using Trizol reagent, and RNA quality was assessed on an Agilent 2100 Bioanalyzer. This sample is drawn from a study of T cells in Graves' hyperthyroidism and ophthalmopathy (dated by TCRdb to between 2018 and 2021). Background on the whole study: Peripheral blood samples were taken at initial diagnosis, before any treatment was given. To identify TCR V-J signatures that set the groups apart, the researchers used a discovery cohort of 90 to 100 patients, made up of 43 with Graves' ophthalmopathy and about 55 with stable Graves' hyperthyroidism. Whether ophthalmopathy could be predicted prospectively was tested in an independent validation cohort made up of fewer than 20 hyperthyroidism patients plus 17 patients who later progressed to ophthalmopathy. The paper describes TCR Vbeta CDR3 sequencing of around 130 peripheral blood samples, made up of 43 ophthalmopathy patients, around 73 hyperthyroidism patients and around 17 progressor patients. For training and testing, the 100 or so patients in the discovery cohort were randomly divided in a 7:3 ratio. Following sampling, methimazole starting at 30 mg daily was given to hyperthyroidism patients, and high-dose intravenous methylprednisolone was given to ophthalmopathy patients. The study also compared thyroid tissue and blood T-cell repertoires from about six Graves' hyperthyroidism patients.

The full study reports these points: No statistical method was used to fix the sample size in advance, and group allocation was not hidden from the investigators. During validation, the model predicted progression to ophthalmopathy a median of approximately 6.5 months ahead of onset, with approximately 71% sensitivity and less than 85% specificity. Ophthalmopathy was separated from stable hyperthyroidism by a 13 V-J signature model, with approximately 86% sensitivity and approximately 84% specificity obtained in cross-validation and 80%/75% obtained in testing. Most expanded thyroid clonotypes (frequency above 0.001) were also found in blood, which suggests that blood repertoires may mirror thyroid immune responses.

Trimming removed 6 bases from V and 2 bases from J, leaving 14 bases between the germline ends. The CDR3 sequence holds 15 residues, the cysteine and phenylalanine included. CDR3 DNA is the only sequence kept; it has 45 bases, read in frame from the first base. Reading the germline V gene gives CDR1 SNHLY and CDR2 FYNNEI. Input material: blood. The sequence was collected from a man in his late teens or twenties with Graves' hyperthyroidism. Recombination joined TRBV2 with TRBJ1-5; the best D guess is TRBD1, with 6 bases matching. The CDR3 protein is CASREGDTGNQPQHF. Here is the DNA: TGTGCCAGCAGGGAGGGGGACACAGGCAATCAGCCCCAGCATTTT.